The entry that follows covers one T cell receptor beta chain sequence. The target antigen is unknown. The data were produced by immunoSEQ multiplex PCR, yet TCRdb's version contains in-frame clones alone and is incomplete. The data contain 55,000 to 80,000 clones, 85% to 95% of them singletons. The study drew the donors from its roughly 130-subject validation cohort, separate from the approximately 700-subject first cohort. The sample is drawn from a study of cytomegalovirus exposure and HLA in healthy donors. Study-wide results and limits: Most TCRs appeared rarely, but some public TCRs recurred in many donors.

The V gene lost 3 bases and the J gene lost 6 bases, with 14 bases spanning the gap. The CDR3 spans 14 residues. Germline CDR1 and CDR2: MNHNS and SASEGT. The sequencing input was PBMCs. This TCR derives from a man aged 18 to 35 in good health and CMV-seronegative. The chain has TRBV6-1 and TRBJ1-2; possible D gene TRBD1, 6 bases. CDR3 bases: TGTGCCAGCAGTGAGGGGGGGCGGCTTAATGGCTACACCTTC. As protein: CASSEGGRLNGYTF.